The 8 T cell receptor beta chains below were found in one sample sequenced in a study of T cell responses to AZD1222 COVID-19 vaccine. Here immunoSEQ multiplex PCR was the method, and the copy in TCRdb shows in-frame clones only, minus some. The table includes some 150,000 clones, 92% detected once. The specimen was peripheral blood, collected on day 0 of MenACWY control vaccination. These receptors were collected from an adult in good health.

The rearrangement uses TRBV19 and TRBJ2-4, with D perhaps matching TRBD1 (6 bases). The V end lost 5 bases, the J end lost 5 bases, and 10 bases lay between the germline ends. This CDR3 has 13 residues. Per the germline V gene, CDR1 is LNHDA and CDR2 is SQIVND (reference sequence). CDR3 sequence reads: CASSPGTQNIQYF. In nucleotides, the CDR3 is TGTGCCAGTAGTCCCGGGACACAAAACATTCAGTACTTC.

The chain has TRBV29-1 and TRBJ1-5; tentatively, D is TRBD1 (5 bases). V lost 4 bases and J 5 bases, leaving 12 bases between the germline ends. This CDR3 region has 13 residues. Germline assignment: CDR1 SQVTM and CDR2 ANQGSEA. CDR3 in DNA: TGCAGCGTTGGAGGGGATCGGGATCAGCCCCAGCATTTT. Its protein product is CSVGGDRDQPQHF.

The rearrangement joins TRBV2 to TRBJ2-4; 10 bases are a match to TRBD1. This CDR3 is built from 16 residues. The V gene's germline CDR1 is SNHLY and CDR2 FYNNEI. The trim removed 5 bases at V and 2 bases at J, leaving 6 bases unmatched. CDR3 nucleotide sequence: TGTGCCAGCAGTCCAGGACAGGGGGGATCCAAAAACATTCAGTACTTC. It codes for CASSPGQGGSKNIQYF.

The rearrangement uses TRBV5-1 and TRBJ2-2; D not certain. The V end was cut by 4 bases, the J end by 6 bases, with 13 bases between. CDR3 length equals 14 residues. Germline CDR1 and CDR2: SGHRS and YFSETQ. Here the CDR3 reads CASSPSAYAGELFF. The CDR3 DNA is TGCGCCAGCAGCCCCAGCGCCTACGCCGGGGAGCTGTTTTTT.

V gene TRBV5-6 combines with J gene TRBJ1-2, with D hard to call. Between the trimmed V and J ends, which lost 1 base and 3 bases, there was a span of 7 bases. This CDR3 region has 13 residues. The germline V gene encodes CDR1 SGHDT and CDR2 YYEEEE. The CDR3, as DNA: TGTGCCAGCAGCTTGCAGGCAGACTATGGCTACACCTTC. This gives the protein CASSLQADYGYTF.

The chain links TRBV2 to TRBJ1-4; D is undetermined. Germline loops: CDR1 SNHLY, CDR2 FYNNEI. Trimming took off 8 bases at V and 3 bases at J, with 19 bases between the two ends. The CDR3 spans 16 residues. The DNA for the CDR3 is TGTGCCAGCCTCGATCTGTCTGGACCCTCTAATGAAAAACTGTTTTTT. Protein: CASLDLSGPSNEKLFF.

The rearrangement links TRBV29-1 to TRBJ2-1; 11 bases agree with TRBD2. The CDR3 runs to 14 residues. Germline-derived CDR1 and CDR2 are SQVTM and ANQGSEA. J was trimmed by 3 bases and V by 7 bases; bases with no gene match: 5. The CDR3 sequence is CSARLAGSYNEQFF. Written as DNA, the CDR3 is TGCAGCGCCAGACTAGCGGGAAGCTACAATGAGCAGTTCTTC.

The V call is TRBV7-9, the J call TRBJ2-1; no clear D gene. Trimming cost V 5 bases and J 0 bases, with 11 bases left between them. The V gene's germline CDR1 is SEHNR and CDR2 FQNEAQ (reference sequence). The CDR3 contains 15 residues. The CDR3 bases are TGTGCCAGCAGCCGCCCCTTGGGCTCCTACAATGAGCAGTTCTTC. It is translated as CASSRPLGSYNEQFF.